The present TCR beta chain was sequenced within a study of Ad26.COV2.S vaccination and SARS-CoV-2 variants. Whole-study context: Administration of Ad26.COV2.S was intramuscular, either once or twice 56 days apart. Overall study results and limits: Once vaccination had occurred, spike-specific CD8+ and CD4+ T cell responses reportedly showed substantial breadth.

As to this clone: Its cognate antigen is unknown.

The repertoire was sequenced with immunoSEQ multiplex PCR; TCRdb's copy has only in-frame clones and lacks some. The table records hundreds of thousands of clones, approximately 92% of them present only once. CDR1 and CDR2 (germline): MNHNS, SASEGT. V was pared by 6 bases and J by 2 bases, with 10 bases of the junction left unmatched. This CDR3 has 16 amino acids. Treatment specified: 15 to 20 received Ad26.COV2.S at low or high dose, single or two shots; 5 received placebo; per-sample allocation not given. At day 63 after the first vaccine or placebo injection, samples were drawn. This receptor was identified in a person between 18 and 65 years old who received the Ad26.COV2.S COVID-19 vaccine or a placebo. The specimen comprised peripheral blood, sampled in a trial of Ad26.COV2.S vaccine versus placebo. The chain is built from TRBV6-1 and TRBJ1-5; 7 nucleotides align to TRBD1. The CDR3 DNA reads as TGTGCCAGCAGCGAAAGACAGGGCGGCGGCAATCAGCCCCAGCATTTT. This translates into CASSERQGGGNQPQHF.